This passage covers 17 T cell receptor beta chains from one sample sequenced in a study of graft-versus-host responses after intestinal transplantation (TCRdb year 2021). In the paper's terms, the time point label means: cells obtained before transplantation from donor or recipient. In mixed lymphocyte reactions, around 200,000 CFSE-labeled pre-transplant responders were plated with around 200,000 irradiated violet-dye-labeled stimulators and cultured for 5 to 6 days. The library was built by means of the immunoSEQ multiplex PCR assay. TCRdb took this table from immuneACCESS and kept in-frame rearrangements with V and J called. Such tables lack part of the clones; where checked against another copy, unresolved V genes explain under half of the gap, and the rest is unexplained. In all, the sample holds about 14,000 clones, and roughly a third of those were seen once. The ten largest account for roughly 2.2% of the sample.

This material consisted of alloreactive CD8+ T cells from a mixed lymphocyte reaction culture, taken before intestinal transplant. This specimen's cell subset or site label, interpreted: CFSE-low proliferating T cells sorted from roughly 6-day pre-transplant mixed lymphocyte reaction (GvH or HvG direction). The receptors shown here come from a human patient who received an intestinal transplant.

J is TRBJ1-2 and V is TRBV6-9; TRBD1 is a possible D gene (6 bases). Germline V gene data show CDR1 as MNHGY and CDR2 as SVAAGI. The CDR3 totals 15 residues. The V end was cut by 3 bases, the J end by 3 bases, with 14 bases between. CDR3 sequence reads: CASSYGGTNHYGYTF. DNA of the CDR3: TGTGCCAGCAGTTACGGAGGGACAAATCACTATGGCTACACCTTC.

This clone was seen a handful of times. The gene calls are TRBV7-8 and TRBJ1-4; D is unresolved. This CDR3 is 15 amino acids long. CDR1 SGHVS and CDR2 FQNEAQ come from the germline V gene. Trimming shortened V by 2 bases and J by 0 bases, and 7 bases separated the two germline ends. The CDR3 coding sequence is TGTGCCAGCAGCTTAAGAGGGACAACTAATGAAAAACTGTTTTTT. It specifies CASSLRGTTNEKLFF.

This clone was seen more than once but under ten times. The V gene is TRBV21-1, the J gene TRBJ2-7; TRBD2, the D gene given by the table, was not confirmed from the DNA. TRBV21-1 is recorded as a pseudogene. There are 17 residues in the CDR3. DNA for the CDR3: TGTGCCAGCAGCAAAGCGCGGAGCGGACTAAGCTCCTACGAGCAGTACTTC. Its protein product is CASSKARSGLSSYEQYF.

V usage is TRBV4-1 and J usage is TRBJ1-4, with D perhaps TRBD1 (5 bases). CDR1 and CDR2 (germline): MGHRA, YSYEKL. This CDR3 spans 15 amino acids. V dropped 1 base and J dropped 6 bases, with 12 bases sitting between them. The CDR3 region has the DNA TGCGCCAGCAGCCAAGGGGCCAGGGAAGATGAAAAACTGTTTTTT. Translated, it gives CASSQGAREDEKLFF.

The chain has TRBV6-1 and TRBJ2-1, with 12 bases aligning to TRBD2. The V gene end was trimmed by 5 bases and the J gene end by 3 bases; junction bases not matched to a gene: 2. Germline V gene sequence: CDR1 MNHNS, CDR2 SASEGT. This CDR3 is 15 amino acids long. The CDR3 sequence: CASSPLAGGYNEQFF. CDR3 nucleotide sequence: TGTGCCAGCAGTCCACTAGCGGGGGGCTACAATGAGCAGTTCTTC.

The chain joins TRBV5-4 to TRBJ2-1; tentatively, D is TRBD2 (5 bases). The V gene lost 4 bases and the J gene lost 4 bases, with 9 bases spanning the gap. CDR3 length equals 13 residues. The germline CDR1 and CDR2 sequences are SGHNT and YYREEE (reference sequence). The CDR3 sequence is CASSLGEYNEQFF. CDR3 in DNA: TGTGCCAGCAGCCTCGGGGAGTACAATGAGCAGTTCTTC.

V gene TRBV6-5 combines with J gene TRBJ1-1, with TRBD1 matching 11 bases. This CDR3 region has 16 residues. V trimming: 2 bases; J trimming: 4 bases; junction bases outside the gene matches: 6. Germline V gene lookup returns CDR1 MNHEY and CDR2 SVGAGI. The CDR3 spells CASSYGTGGSGTEAFF. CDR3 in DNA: TGTGCCAGCAGTTACGGGACAGGGGGGTCAGGCACTGAAGCTTTCTTT.

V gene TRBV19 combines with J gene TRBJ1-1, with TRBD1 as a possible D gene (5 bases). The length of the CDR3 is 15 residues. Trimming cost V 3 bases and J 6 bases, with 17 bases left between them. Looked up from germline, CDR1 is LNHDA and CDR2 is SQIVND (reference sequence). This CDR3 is CASSIGAGSAPEAFF. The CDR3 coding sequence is TGTGCCAGTAGTATTGGGGCAGGGTCAGCGCCTGAAGCTTTCTTT. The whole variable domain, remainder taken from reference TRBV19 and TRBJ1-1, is DGGITQSPKYLFRKEGQNVTLSCEQNLNHDAMYWYRQDPGQGLRLIYYSQIVNDFQKGDIAEGYSVSREKKESFPLTVTSAQKNPTAFYLCASSIGAGSAPEAFFGQGTRLTVV.

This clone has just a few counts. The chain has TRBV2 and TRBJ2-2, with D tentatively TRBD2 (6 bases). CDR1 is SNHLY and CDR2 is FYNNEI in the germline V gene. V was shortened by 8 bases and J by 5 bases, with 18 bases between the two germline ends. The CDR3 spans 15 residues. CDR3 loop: CASGRGTTNTGELFF. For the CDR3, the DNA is TGTGCCAGCGGACGCGGGACGACTAATACCGGGGAGCTGTTTTTT.

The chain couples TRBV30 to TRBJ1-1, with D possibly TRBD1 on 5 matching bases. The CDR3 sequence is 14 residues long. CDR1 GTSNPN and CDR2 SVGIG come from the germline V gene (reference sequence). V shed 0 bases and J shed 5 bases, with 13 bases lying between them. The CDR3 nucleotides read TGTGCCTGGAGTGTAGAGGGGCGGAATACTGAAGCTTTCTTT. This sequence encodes CAWSVEGRNTEAFF.

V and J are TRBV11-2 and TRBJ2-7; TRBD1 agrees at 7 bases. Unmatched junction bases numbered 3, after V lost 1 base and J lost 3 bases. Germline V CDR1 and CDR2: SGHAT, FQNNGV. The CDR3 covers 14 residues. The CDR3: CASSLGGGDYEQYF. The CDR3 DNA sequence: TGTGCCAGCAGCTTAGGAGGGGGCGACTACGAGCAGTACTTC.

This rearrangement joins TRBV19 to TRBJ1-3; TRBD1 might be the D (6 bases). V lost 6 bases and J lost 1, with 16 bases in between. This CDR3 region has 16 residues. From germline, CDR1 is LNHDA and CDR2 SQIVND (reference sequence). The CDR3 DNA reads TGTGCCAGTAGGAGAAGAGGGGGATCTTCTGGAAACACCATATATTTT. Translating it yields CASRRRGGSSGNTIYF.

The CDR3 DNA is TGTGCCAGCAGTTCGAGGATGGATCAGCCCCAGCATTTT. Encoded protein: CASSSRMDQPQHF. The chain carries TRBV6-1 and TRBJ1-5; D not certain. V was shortened by 5 bases and J by 5 bases, with 10 bases between the two germline ends. This CDR3 has 13 residues. Per germline, CDR1 MNHNS and CDR2 SASEGT.

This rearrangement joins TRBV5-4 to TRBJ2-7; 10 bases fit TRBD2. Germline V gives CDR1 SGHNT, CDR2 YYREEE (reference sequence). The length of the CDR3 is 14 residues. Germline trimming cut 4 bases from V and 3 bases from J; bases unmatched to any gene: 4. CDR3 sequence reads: CASSLGLAVYEQYF. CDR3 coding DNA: TGTGCCAGCAGCCTAGGACTAGCGGTCTACGAGCAGTACTTC.

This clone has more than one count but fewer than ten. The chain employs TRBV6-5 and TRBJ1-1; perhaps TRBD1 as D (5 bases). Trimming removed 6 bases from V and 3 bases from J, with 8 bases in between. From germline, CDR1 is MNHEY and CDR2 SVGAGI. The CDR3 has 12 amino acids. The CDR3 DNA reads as TGTGCCAGCAGCAAGGGGTACACTGAAGCTTTCTTT. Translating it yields CASSKGYTEAFF.

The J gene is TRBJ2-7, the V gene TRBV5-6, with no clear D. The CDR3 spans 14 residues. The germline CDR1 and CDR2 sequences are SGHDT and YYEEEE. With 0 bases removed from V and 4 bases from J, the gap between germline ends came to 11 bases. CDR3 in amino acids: CASSLGARQYEQYF. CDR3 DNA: TGTGCCAGCAGCTTGGGAGCCAGGCAGTACGAGCAGTACTTC.

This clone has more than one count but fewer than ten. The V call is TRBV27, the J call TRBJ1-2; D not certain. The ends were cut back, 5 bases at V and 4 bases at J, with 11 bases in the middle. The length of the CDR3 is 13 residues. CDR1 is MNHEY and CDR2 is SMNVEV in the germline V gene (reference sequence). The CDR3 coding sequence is TGTGCCAGCAGTCAATCGGACTCCTATGGCTACACCTTC. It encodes CASSQSDSYGYTF.